This TCR beta chain originates from a study of blood T cell repertoires in COVID-19. Background on the study: The United States, Italy and Spain supplied acute and convalescent COVID-19 samples. PBMCs, B-cell-depleted T cells, or T cells were the source of the cDNA or gDNA that made up the material.

CDR1 is LNHNV, CDR2 YYDKDF, per germline (reference sequence). Between the trimmed V and J ends, which lost 5 bases and 2 bases, there was a span of 14 bases. This CDR3 spans 15 amino acids. The study recruited people aged about 18 to 95 years across approximately 25 US areas. The protocol was immunoSEQ multiplex PCR, while the TCRdb copy is restricted to in-frame clones and leaves out a portion. This table holds about 170,000 clones, over 70% found once. Sequencing was performed on PBMCs or T cells enriched from blood (not recorded which). This TCR came from a woman between 45 and 60 years old in a cohort exposed to, infected with or recovered from COVID-19 (not recorded which). The rearrangement uses TRBV15 and TRBJ2-3; D is perhaps TRBD2 (6 bases). CDR3 sequence (DNA): TGTGCCACCAGCTGGGGTCGGGGGAACACAGATACGCAGTATTTT. Protein: CATSWGRGNTDTQYF.